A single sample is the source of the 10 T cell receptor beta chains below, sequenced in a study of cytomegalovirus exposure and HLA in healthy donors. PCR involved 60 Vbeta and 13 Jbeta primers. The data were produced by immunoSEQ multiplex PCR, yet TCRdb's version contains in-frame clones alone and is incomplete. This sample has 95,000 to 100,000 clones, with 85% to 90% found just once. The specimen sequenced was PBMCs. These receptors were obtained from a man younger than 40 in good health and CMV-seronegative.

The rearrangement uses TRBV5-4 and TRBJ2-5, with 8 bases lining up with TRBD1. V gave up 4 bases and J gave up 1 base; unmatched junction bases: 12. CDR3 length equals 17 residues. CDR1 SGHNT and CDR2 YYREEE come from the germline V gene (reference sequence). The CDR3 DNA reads TGTGCCAGCAGCCGGACTGGGGGACAGGAGACCCAAGAGACCCAGTACTTC. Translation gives CASSRTGGQETQETQYF.

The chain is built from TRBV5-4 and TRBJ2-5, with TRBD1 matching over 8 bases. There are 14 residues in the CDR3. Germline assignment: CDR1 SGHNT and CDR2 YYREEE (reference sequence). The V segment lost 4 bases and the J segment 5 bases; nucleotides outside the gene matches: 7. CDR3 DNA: TGTGCCAGCAGCCAGGACAGGGCAGGGGAGACCCAGTACTTC. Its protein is CASSQDRAGETQYF.

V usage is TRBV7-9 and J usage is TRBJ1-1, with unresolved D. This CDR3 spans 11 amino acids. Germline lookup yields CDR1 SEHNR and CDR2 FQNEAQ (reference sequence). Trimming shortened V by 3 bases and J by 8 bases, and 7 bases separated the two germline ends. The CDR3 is CASSFGQEAFF. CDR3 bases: TGTGCCAGCAGCTTTGGGCAGGAAGCTTTCTTT.

The CDR3 here is CASPGSTEAFF. CDR3 sequence (DNA): TGTGCCAGCCCGGGAAGCACTGAAGCTTTCTTT. The genes are TRBV6-6 and TRBJ1-1; no definite D call. Germline V gives CDR1 MNHNY, CDR2 SVGAGI (reference sequence). The CDR3 loop spans 11 amino acids. With 8 bases removed from V and 4 bases from J, the gap between germline ends came to 8 bases.

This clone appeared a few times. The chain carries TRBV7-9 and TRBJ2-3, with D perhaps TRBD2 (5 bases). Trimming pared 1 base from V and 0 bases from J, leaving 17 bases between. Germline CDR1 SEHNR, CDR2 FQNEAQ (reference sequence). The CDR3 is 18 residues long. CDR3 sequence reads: CASSLGTRLFSSTDTQYF. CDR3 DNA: TGTGCCAGCAGCTTAGGTACTAGATTGTTCTCTAGCACAGATACGCAGTATTTT.

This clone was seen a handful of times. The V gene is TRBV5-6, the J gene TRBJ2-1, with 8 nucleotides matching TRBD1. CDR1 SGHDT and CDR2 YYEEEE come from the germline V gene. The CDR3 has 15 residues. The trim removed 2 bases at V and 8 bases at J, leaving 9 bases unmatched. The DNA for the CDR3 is TGTGCCAGCAGCTTTCTCAGACAGGGGTTCGATGAGCAGTTCTTC. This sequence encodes CASSFLRQGFDEQFF.

The chain's CDR3 is CASSTRLAGELFF. Here the CDR3 DNA reads TGTGCCAGCAGCACCCGACTAGCCGGGGAGCTGTTTTTT. The chain joins TRBV13 to TRBJ2-2, with D perhaps matching TRBD2 (6 bases). Germline CDR1 and CDR2: PRHDT and FYEKMQ (reference sequence). Between the trimmed V and J ends, which lost 5 bases and 6 bases, there was a span of 10 bases. The CDR3 loop spans 13 amino acids.

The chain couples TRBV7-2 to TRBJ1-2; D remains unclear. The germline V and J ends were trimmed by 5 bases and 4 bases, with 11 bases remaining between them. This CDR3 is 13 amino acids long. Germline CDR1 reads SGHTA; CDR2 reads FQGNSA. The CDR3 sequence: CASSHLYSYGYTF. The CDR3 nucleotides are TGTGCCAGCAGCCACCTGTACTCCTATGGCTACACCTTC.

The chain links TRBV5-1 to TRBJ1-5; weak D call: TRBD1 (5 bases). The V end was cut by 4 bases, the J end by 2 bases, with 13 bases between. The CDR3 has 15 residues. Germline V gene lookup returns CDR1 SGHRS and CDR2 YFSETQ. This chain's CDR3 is CASSPIGGGNQPQHF. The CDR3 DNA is TGCGCCAGCAGCCCCATTGGAGGGGGCAATCAGCCCCAGCATTTT.

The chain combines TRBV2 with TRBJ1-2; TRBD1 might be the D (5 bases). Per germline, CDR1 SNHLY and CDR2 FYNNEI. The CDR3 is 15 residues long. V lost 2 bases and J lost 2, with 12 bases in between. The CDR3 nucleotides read TGTGCCAGCAGTGAAACCAGGGTCTGGAACTATGGCTACACCTTC. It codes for CASSETRVWNYGYTF.